The clone carrying this T cell receptor beta chain was counted ten times or more. The antigen is undetermined. The CDR3 loop spans 11 amino acids. Germline V gene lookup returns CDR1 DFQATT and CDR2 SNEGSKA (reference sequence). V lost 3 bases and J 2 bases, leaving 4 bases between the germline ends. These data originate in a study of CD8 T cells in ankylosing spondylitis. Study-level findings and limits: The clones that were linked to disease were reported to be significantly enriched in matched synovial fluid samples from ankylosing spondylitis patients.

Quantitative barcoded 5'-RACE was used to prepare TCR beta libraries. TCRdb itself ran the 5' RACE reads through MiXCR, one entry per CDR3 protein. The repertoire consists of more than 150,000 distinct CDR3 sequences, with 13% occurring once and the leading ten covering 11%. The TCR sequence derives from a female donor with ankylosing spondylitis or in good health (not recorded which). The sequencing input was blood, either unsorted or a sorted T cell fraction (not recorded which). The chain is built from TRBV20-1 and TRBJ1-1; D unresolved. CDR3 in amino acids: CSARDNTEAFF. CDR3 bases: TGCAGTGCTAGGGATAACACTGAAGCTTTCTTT.